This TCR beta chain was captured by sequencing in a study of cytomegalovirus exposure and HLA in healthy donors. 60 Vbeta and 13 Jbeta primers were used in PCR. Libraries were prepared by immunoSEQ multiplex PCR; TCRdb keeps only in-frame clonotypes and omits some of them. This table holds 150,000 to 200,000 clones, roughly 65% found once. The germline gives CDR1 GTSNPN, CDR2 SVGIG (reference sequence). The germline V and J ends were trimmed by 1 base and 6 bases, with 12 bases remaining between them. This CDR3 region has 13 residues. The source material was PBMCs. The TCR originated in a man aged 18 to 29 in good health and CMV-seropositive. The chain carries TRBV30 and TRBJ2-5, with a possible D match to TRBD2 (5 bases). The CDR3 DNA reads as TGTGCCTGGAGTGAGGCTAGCAGAAAGACCCAGTACTTC. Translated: CAWSEASRKTQYF.